This TCR beta chain was captured in a study of CD8 T cells in Susac syndrome (dated by TCRdb to about 2019). Background for the entire study: Repertoire sequencing was used to test whether CD8+ T cell activation and differentiation in Susac syndrome was antigen driven. The clonality of the CD8+ T cell repertoire was compared across about a dozen healthy donors, roughly 14 Susac syndrome patients and around 16 multiple sclerosis patients.

RNA was extracted using the RNeasy kit, and roughly 0.45 to 1 microgram was reverse transcribed with random hexamers. TCR beta CDR3 regions were amplified with the immunoSEQ multiplex PCR assay covering 54 Vbeta and 13 Jbeta segments. To correct PCR amplification bias, a synthetic template baseline was used for both primer optimization and computational correction. The study's own analysis went as follows. Only productive sequences were kept, with reads annotated to V, D and J genes according to IMGT and analyzed in immunoSEQ Analyzer. Clonality was calculated as one minus the Shannon entropy normalized by log2 of the number of productive unique sequences. Public and private clones were assessed among the 100 most prevalent clones of each patient and control. A clone was defined as Susac-specific if it was absent from the healthy and MS cohorts, from some 1,100 published viral clones and from other ImmuneACCESS disease sequences. TCRdb trimmed the raw reads at Q25, called clones with MiXCR and kept productive beta chains. Each record represents a unique CDR3 protein, reported with the most common genes and DNA among its rows. The V and J calls follow TCRdb's processing rather than the paper's. For this sample the table gives about 26,000 distinct CDR3 sequences, of which roughly 94% were detected only once. The top ten clonotypes cover about 0.27% of the sample.

Turning to this clonotype: Its cognate antigen has yet to be identified. No qualities accompany the bases; no much larger clone lies one base away.

Study-wide conclusions, independent of this receptor: The TCR sequencing and HLA analysis was acknowledged to have included a relatively small number of individuals.

From V the trimming removes 3 bases and from J it removes 1 base, while the gene matches leave 0 bases of the junction unaccounted for. The CDR3, from cysteine to phenylalanine, totals 15 residues. CDR3 DNA only is kept here, 45 bases in frame from base 1. CDR1 and CDR2 (SGHVS, FQNEAQ) derive from the germline V gene. High-throughput TCR beta sequencing profiled peripheral blood CD8+ and CD4+ T cells from healthy donors, Susac syndrome patients and multiple sclerosis patients. The healthy donors served as controls matched for age and sex. Bulk CD8+ and CD4+ T cells were purified by magnetic negative isolation, whereas CD8+ TEMRA cells were enriched by FACS. Blood was collected in EDTA tubes and processed within 24 hours, with PBMCs isolated through density gradient centrifugation. PBMCs intended for TCR sequencing were frozen in liquid nitrogen and were later thawed in a 37 degrees C water bath. Purity of sorted or isolated CD4+, CD8+ and CD8+ TEMRA cells was at least 90%.

Recombination connected TRBV7-8 to TRBJ2-2; TRBD2 agrees with 9 junctional bases. The sequence came from a human donor in good health. Sequencing input: CD8+ T cells from PBMCs. The sequenced DNA is TGTGCCAGCAGCTTTAGCGGGGGGAACACCGGGGAGCTGTTTTTT. Translated, this is CASSFSGGNTGELFF. With the rest looked up from the reference TRBV7-8 and TRBJ2-2 genes rather than sequenced, the full variable domain is GAGVSQSPRYKVAKRGQDVALRCDPISGHVSLFWYQQALGQGPEFLTYFQNEAQLDKSGLPSDRFFAERPEGSVSTLKIQRTQQEDSAVYLCASSFSGGNTGELFFGEGSRLTVL.